The source of this T cell receptor beta chain is a study of OX40 agonist ivuxolimab in advanced cancers. As for the study in general: Cancers in dose escalation were hepatocellular, melanoma, renal cell and head and neck. Averaging roughly 60 years in age, with a range of roughly 23 to 85, the cohort was approximately 84% male.

Sequenced by immunoSEQ multiplex PCR; TCRdb stores in-frame clones only, minus some. The sample lists under 85,000 clones, about 81% occurring once. This CDR3 comprises 14 residues. Trimming cost V 7 bases and J 6 bases; bases outside gene matches: 10. Germline lookup yields CDR1 MNHNS and CDR2 SASEGT. The gene calls are TRBV6-1 and TRBJ1-1; the match to TRBD1 covers 8 bases. Here the sequenced sample was CD4+ or CD8+ T cells sorted from blood, taken in a trial of the OX40 agonist ivuxolimab. This sequence was found in an adult with an advanced solid tumor such as melanoma, head and neck, liver or kidney cancer. This CDR3 reads CASISGQGGAEAFF. Here the CDR3 DNA reads TGTGCCAGCATCTCAGGACAGGGCGGAGCTGAAGCTTTCTTT.